The sequence of this T cell receptor beta chain was determined in a study of T-cell memory formation after mild COVID-19. CDR1 and CDR2 from the germline V gene are SQVTM and ANQGSEA. The CDR3 is 13 amino acids. The V and J ends lost 6 bases and 4 bases respectively, with 16 bases between them. Using constant-segment primers, 5'RACE produced TCR alpha and TCR beta cDNA libraries carrying sample barcodes and UMIs. TCRdb re-derived calls from the 5' RACE reads in MiXCR, one entry per CDR3 protein. The repertoire holds about 190,000 distinct CDR3 sequences, with around 18% as singletons. For this clonotype: Its antigen is not known.

General observations from the study: Second-wave clones that peaked on day 37 lacked confirmed SARS-CoV-2 specificity. Mostly located in CM and EM were contracting CD4+ clones, with contracting CD8+ clones located in EMRA. That cross-reactive memory joined was suggested by some responding clones appearing in pre-infection memory.

The TCR comes from an adult woman who had mild COVID-19 (a few samples of this study predate the infection). Cell type and time point are not known. The sequencing input was PBMCs or a T cell subset sorted from them (not recorded which). This chain uses TRBV29-1 with TRBJ2-7, with D possibly being TRBD2 (7 bases). The CDR3 DNA reads TGCAGCGTGGCGAAGGGGGGAGGGTACGAGCAGTACTTC. This sequence encodes CSVAKGGGYEQYF.